The clone carrying this T cell receptor beta chain was recorded at least ten times. Its antigen is unknown. Germline V gives CDR1 LGHNA, CDR2 YNFKEQ. This CDR3 region has 15 residues. After removal of 1 base from V and 10 bases from J, the junction contained 8 bases not matched to a gene. TCRbeta library construction was performed incorporating unique molecular identifiers. One entry per CDR3 protein, called by TCRdb with MiXCR from the PCR reads. There are 300,000 to 350,000 distinct CDR3 sequences in the sample; around 15% occur only once, and approximately 44% lies in the top ten. The sample originates from a study of T-cell reconstitution after alpha-beta-depleted transplantation in children. Study results and caveats: Surviving recipient T cells and thymic progenitors produced the high day-60 TCRbeta diversity seen in some patients.

The gene calls are TRBV4-2 and TRBJ2-2, with 8 nucleotides matching TRBD1. Material: PBMCs, mostly from graft donor cells, obtained 360 days after TCRalphabeta/CD19-depleted stem cell transplant. The receptor was isolated from a male patient between 2 and 10 years old who had a stem cell transplant for acute lymphoblastic leukemia, so the T cells may come from the graft donor. The CDR3 loop is CASSQAGQGSVELFF. For the CDR3, the DNA is TGTGCCAGCAGCCAAGCCGGACAGGGAAGCGTGGAGCTGTTTTTT.